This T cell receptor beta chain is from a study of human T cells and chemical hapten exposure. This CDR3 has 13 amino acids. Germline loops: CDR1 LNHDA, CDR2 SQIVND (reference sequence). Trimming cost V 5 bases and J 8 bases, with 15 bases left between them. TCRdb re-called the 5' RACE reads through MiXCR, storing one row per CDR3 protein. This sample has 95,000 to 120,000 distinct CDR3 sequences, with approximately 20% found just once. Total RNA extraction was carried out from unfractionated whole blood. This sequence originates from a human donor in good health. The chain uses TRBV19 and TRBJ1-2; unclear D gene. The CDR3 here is CASSDRSLGGYTF. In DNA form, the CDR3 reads TGTGCCAGTAGTGACCGATCCTTGGGGGGCTACACCTTC. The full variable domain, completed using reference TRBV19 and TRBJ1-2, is DGGITQSPKYLFRKEGQNVTLSCEQNLNHDAMYWYRQDPGQGLRLIYYSQIVNDFQKGDIAEGYSVSREKKESFPLTVTSAQKNPTAFYLCASSDRSLGGYTFGSGTRLTVV.